This TCR beta chain came from a study of regulatory T cells in long-lasting Graves disease. In the study overall: Those with persistent Graves' disease had received antithyroid drugs for over 5 years with positive TSH receptor antibodies.

As concerns this clonotype: One end of the junction varies from germline; a read error may be responsible.

Construction of the TCR beta libraries employed iRepertoire HTBI primers in conjunction with Arm-PCR of CDR3 regions. TCRdb ran MiXCR on the multiplex PCR reads and lists one entry per CDR3 protein. Found here are fewer than 550,000 distinct CDR3 sequences, under 25% of them singletons; the top ten hold 6.5% to 9%. Germline loops: CDR1 MNHEY, CDR2 SMNVEV (reference sequence). The CDR3 length is 13 residues. The time point: persistent/refractory GD, antithyroid drugs over 5 years with positive TRAb. RNA extracted from PBMCs served as the sequencing template. This sequence originates from a female donor with Graves disease. This sequence joins TRBV27 and TRBJ1-4; D is unclear. The sequences come from peripheral blood mononuclear cells (PBMCs), collected when the disease was refractory, from a patient treated with antithyroid drugs. The CDR3 coding sequence is TGTGCCAGCGGGGTCACAACTAATGAAAAACCGTTTTTT. The encoded protein is CASGVTTNEKPFF.